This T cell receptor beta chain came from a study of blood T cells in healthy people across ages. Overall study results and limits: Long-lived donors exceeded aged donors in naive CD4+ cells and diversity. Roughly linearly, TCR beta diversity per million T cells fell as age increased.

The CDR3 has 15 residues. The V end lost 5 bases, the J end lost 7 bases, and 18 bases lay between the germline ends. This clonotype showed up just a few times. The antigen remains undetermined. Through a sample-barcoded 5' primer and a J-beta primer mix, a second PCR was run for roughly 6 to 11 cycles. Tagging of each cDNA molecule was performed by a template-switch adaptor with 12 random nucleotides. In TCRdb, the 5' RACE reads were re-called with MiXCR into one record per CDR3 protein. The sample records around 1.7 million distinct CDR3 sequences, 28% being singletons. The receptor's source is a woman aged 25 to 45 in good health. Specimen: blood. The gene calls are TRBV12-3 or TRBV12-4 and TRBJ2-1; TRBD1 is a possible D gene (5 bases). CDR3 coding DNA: TGTGCCAGCAGTGGGGCCTTAGGGCCGGCGAATGAGCAGTTCTTC. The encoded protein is CASSGALGPANEQFF.